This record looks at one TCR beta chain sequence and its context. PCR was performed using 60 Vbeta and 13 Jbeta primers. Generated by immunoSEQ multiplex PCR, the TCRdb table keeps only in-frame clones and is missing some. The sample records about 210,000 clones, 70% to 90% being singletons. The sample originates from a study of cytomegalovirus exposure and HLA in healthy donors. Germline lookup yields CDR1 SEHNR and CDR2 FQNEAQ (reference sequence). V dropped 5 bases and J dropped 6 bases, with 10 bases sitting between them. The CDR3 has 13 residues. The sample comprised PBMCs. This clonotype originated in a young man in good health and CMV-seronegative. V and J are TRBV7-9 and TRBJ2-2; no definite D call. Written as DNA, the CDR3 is TGTGCCAGCAGCCTCCTTTCGGCCGGGGAGCTGTTTTTT. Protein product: CASSLLSAGELFF.